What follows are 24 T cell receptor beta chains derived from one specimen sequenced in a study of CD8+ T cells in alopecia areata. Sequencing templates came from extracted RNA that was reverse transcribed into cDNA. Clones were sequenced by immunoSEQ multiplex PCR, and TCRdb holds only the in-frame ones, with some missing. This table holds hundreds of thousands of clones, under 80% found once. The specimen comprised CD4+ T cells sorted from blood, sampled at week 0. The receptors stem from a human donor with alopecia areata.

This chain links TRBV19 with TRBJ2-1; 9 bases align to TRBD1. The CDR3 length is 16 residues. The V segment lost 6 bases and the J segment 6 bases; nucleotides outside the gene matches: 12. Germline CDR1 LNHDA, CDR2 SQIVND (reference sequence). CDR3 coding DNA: TGTGCCAGTAGCCGCGCACAGGGGGCGGTGGGCAATGAGCAGTTCTTC. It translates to CASSRAQGAVGNEQFF.

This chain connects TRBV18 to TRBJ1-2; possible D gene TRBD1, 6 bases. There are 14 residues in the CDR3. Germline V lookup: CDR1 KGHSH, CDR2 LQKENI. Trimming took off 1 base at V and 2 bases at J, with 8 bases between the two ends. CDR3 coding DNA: TGTGCCAGCTCACCACAACAGGGAAACTATGGCTACACCTTC. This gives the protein CASSPQQGNYGYTF.

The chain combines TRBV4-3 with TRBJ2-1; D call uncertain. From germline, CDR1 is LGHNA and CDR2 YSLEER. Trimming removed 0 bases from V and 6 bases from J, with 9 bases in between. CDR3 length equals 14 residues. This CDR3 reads CASSQEEASNEQFF. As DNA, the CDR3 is TGCGCCAGCAGCCAAGAAGAGGCGAGCAATGAGCAGTTCTTC.

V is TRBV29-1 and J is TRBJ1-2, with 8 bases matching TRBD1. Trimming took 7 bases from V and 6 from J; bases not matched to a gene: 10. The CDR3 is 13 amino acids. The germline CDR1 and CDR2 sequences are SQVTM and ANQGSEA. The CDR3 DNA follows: TGCAGCGCACCCTTCGGCAGGGGGCATGGCTACACCTTC. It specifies CSAPFGRGHGYTF. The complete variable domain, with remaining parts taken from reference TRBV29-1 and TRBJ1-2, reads SAVISQKPSRDICQRGTSLTIQCQVDSQVTMMFWYRQQPGQSLTLIATANQGSEATYESGFVIDKFPISRPNLTFSTLTVSNMSPEDSSIYLCSAPFGRGHGYTFGSGTRLTVV.

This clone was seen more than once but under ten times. The CDR3 DNA is TGCAGCGTTGGGACAACACCTTCAAACTATGGCTACACCTTC. This gives the protein CSVGTTPSNYGYTF. The rearrangement joins TRBV29-1 to TRBJ1-2; D perhaps matches TRBD1 (5 bases). V dropped 4 bases and J dropped 2 bases, with 14 bases sitting between them. The CDR3 is made up of 14 amino acids. Per germline, CDR1 SQVTM and CDR2 ANQGSEA.

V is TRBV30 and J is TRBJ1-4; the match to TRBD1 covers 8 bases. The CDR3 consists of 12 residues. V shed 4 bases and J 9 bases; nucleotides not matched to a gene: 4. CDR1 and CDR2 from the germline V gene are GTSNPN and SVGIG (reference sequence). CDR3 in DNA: TGTGCCTGGAAGGCAGGGGGCAAAAAACTGTTTTTT. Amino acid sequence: CAWKAGGKKLFF. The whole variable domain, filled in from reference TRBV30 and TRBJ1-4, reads SQTIHQWPATLVQPVGSPLSLECTVEGTSNPNLYWYRQAAGRGLQLLFYSVGIGQISSEVPQNLSASRPQDRQFILSSKKLLLSDSGFYLCAWKAGGKKLFFGSGTQLSVL.

Here the CDR3 reads CAWRGLGQGRVAEAFF. The CDR3 nucleotides are TGTGCCTGGAGGGGGCTGGGACAGGGAAGGGTTGCTGAAGCTTTCTTT. The chain employs TRBV30 and TRBJ1-1; the match to TRBD1 covers 9 bases. Trimming at V came to 3 bases and at J to 6 bases, leaving 14 bases not matched to a gene. This CDR3 spans 16 amino acids. Germline CDR1 reads GTSNPN; CDR2 reads SVGIG (reference sequence).

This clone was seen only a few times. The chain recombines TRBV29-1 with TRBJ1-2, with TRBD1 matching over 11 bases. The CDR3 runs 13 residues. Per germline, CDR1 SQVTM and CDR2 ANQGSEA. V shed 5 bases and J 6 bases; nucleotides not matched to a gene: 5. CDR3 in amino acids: CSVRDRGVDGYTF. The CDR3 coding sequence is TGCAGCGTTCGGGACAGGGGGGTGGATGGCTACACCTTC.

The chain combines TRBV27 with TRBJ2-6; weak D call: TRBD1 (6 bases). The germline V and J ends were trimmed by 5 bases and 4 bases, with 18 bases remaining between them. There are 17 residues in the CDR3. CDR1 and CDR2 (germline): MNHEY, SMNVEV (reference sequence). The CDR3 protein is CASSPGQPSPGANVLTF. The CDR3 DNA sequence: TGTGCCAGCAGTCCCGGACAGCCTTCCCCAGGGGCCAACGTCCTGACTTTC.

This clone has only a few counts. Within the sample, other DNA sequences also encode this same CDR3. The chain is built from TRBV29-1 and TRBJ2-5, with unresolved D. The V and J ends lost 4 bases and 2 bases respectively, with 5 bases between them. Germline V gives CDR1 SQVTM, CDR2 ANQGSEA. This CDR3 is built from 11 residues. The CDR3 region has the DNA TGCAGCGTTGGGCAGCAAGAGACCCAGTACTTC. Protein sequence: CSVGQQETQYF.

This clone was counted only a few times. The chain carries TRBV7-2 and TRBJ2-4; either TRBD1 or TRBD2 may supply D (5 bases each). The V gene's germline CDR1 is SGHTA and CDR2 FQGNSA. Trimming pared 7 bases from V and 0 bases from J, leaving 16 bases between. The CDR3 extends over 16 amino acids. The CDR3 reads CASTVTGATAKNIQYF. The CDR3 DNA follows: TGTGCCAGCACCGTTACCGGGGCAACAGCCAAAAACATTCAGTACTTC.

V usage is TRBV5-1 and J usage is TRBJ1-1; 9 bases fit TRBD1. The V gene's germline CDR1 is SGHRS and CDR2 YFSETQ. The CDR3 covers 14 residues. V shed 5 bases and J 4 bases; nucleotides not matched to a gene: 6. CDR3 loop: CASRAQGAVTEAFF. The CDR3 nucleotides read TGCGCCAGCAGAGCACAGGGGGCGGTCACTGAAGCTTTCTTT.

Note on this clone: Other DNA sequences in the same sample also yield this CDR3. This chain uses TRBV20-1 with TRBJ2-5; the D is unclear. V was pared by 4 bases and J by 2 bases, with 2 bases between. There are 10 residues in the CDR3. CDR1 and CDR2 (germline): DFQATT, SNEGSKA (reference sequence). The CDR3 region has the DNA TGCAGTGCTATTCAAGAGACCCAGTACTTC. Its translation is CSAIQETQYF.

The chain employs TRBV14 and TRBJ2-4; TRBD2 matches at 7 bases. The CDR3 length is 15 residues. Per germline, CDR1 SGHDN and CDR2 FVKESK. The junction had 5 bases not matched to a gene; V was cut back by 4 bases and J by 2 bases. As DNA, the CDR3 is TGTGCCAGCAGCCTGCTCGGGACTACCAAAAACATTCAGTACTTC. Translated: CASSLLGTTKNIQYF. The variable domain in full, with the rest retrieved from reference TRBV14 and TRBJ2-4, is EAGVTQFPSHSVIEKGQTVTLRCDPISGHDNLYWYRRVMGKEIKFLLHFVKESKQDESGMPNNRFLAERTGGTYSTLKVQPAELEDSGVYFCASSLLGTTKNIQYFGAGTRLSVL.

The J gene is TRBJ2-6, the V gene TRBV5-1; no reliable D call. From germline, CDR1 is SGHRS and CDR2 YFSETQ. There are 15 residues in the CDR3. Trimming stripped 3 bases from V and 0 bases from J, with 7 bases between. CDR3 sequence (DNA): TGCGCCAGCAGCTCGGCCGGCTCTGGGGCCAACGTCCTGACTTTC. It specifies CASSSAGSGANVLTF.

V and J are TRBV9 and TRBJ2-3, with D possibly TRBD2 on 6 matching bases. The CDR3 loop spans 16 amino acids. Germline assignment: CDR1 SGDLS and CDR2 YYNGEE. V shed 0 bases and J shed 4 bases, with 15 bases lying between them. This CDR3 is CASSVAQGGVSDTQYF. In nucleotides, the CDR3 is TGTGCCAGCAGCGTAGCGCAGGGAGGCGTTTCAGATACGCAGTATTTT.

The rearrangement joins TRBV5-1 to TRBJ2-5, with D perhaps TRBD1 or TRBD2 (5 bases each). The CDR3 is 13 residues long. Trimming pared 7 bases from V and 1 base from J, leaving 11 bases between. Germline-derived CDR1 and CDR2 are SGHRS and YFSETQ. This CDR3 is CASRPGAQETQYF. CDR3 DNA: TGCGCCAGCCGCCCCGGGGCCCAAGAGACCCAGTACTTC.

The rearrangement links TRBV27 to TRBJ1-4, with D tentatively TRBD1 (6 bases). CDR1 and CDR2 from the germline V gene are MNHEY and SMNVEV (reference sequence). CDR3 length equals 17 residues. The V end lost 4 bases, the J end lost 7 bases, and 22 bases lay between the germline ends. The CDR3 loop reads CASSYTGFEGLGEKLFF. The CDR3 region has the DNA TGTGCCAGCAGTTATACAGGGTTTGAAGGATTGGGTGAAAAACTGTTTTTT.

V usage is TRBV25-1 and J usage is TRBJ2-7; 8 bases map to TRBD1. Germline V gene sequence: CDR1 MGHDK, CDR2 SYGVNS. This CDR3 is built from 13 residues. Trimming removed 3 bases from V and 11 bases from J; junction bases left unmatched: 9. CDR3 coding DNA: TGTGCCAGCAGTGACCTTGTCCCAGGGGGCGAGTACTTC. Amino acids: CASSDLVPGGEYF.

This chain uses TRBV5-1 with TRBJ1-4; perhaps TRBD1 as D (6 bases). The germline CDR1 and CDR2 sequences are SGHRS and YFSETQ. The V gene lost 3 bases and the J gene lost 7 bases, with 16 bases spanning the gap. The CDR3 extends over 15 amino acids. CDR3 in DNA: TGCGCCAGCAGCTATGCTCAGGGGACGGGTGAAAAACTGTTTTTT. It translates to CASSYAQGTGEKLFF.

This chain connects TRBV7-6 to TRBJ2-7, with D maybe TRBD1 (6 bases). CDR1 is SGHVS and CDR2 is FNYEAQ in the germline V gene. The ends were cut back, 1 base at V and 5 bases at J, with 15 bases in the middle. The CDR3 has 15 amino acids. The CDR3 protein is CASSLGRGTANEQYF. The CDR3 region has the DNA TGTGCCAGCAGCTTAGGCAGGGGAACCGCAAACGAGCAGTACTTC.

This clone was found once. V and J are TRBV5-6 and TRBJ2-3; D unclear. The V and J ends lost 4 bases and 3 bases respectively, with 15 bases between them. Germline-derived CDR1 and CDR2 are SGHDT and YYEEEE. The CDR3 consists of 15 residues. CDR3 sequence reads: CASSLTPLGTDTQYF. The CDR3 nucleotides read TGTGCCAGCAGCCTGACACCCTTGGGGACAGATACGCAGTATTTT.

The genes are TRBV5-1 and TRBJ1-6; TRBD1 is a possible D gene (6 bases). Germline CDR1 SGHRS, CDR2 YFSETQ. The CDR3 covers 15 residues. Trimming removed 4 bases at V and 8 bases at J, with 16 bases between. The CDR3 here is CASSTGTQTDSPLHF. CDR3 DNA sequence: TGCGCCAGCAGCACCGGGACACAGACGGATTCACCCCTCCACTTT.

The chain's CDR3 is CASSVPGEKLFF. The CDR3 region has the DNA TGTGCCAGCAGCGTCCCTGGTGAAAAACTGTTTTTT. V and J are TRBV9 and TRBJ1-4; D is ambiguous. The germline V and J ends were trimmed by 2 bases and 7 bases, with 6 bases remaining between them. This CDR3 is 12 amino acids long. Germline V CDR1 and CDR2: SGDLS, YYNGEE.